This T cell receptor beta chain is drawn from a study of radiotherapy plus CTLA-4 blockade in lung cancer (dated by TCRdb to the late 2010s). In terms of the full investigation: Objective responses occurred in 15% to 20% of enrolled patients, and 30% to 35% achieved disease control. On the study overall, not on this receptor specifically: TCR clones derived from tumors expanded in peripheral blood after treatment with radiotherapy and ipilimumab. Increased serum interferon-beta after radiation, together with early dynamic changes in blood T cell clones, were reported to be the strongest predictors of response.

Focal radiation therapy combined with CTLA-4 blockade (ipilimumab) was tested in patients with chemo-refractory metastatic non-small-cell lung cancer. A word on this clone: The antigen it recognizes is unknown. Base qualities are not provided; no much larger clone lies one nucleotide away.

The library was prepared using the immunoSEQ multiplex PCR assay. TCRdb carries this immuneACCESS record with in-frame sequences only. Its versions omit some clonotypes, under half of them owing to an unresolved V gene in the studies checked, with the rest unexplained. For this sample there are 89,000 or so clones; 82% appear just once. Around 3.5% of the sample is taken by the ten largest. Sequenced material: peripheral blood, taken from a patient treated with radiotherapy plus ipilimumab. The clonotype comes from a human donor with non-small cell lung cancer who had a partial response to radiotherapy plus ipilimumab.

The bases are TGTGCCAGCTCACCAACCAGGGATGAGCAGTTCTTC. Translated, it reads CASSPTRDEQFF. Rearrangement joined TRBV18 to TRBJ2-1; a tentative D match to TRBD1 spans 5 bases. V and J lose 2 bases and 8 bases, and a span of 7 bases separates them. The CDR3 goes from the cysteine to the phenylalanine over 12 residues. CDR3 DNA is the only sequence kept; it has 36 bases, read in frame from the first base. CDR1 KGHSH and CDR2 LQKENI were looked up in the germline V gene.